This T cell receptor beta chain was captured in a study of radiation and T cells in renal cell carcinoma. Turning to this clone: Its cognate antigen is unknown.

Time point meaning: blood 2 weeks post-SBRT. The treatment is: 15 Gy SBRT to primary tumor, nephrectomy 4 weeks later. Radiation-treated patients gave blood at baseline, week 2 and week 4. The patient's renal cell carcinoma had clear cell pathology. Overall study findings and caveats: Top tumor clonotypes rose in blood 2 weeks post-radiation, then contracted. Without pretreatment biopsies, baseline tumor clonotype presence was undetermined.

Clones were sequenced by immunoSEQ multiplex PCR, and TCRdb holds only the in-frame ones, with some missing. This sample has around 60,000 clones, with roughly four fifths found just once. The germline gives CDR1 SQVTM, CDR2 ANQGSEA. With 6 bases clipped from V and 5 bases from J, the junction kept 4 bases outside the gene matches. The CDR3 is made up of 13 amino acids. The sample consisted of blood, taken from a patient whose treatment included radiotherapy and nephrectomy. The J gene is TRBJ2-2, the V gene TRBV29-1; TRBD1 matches 9 bases. The receptor was isolated from a man aged 60-69 years with renal cell carcinoma. The CDR3 DNA is TGCAGCGTGGGACAGGGCACAACCGGGGAGCTGTTTTTT. It encodes CSVGQGTTGELFF.